This is a list of T cell receptor beta chains from one sample in a study of preoperative IRX-2 immunotherapy in early breast cancer. TCRdb's copy holds only in-frame clones and misses some; the assay was immunoSEQ multiplex PCR. This sample has approximately 30,000 clones; 90% to 95% occur once, and the top ten carry under 6.5%. Sampling was conducted from a patient treated with IRX-2 immunotherapy. These receptors were collected from a human donor with breast cancer. Each CDR3 is given with its conserved first and last residue. D genes are given only for firm matches. Only some rows state a clone size, as once, few, many or a class for expanded clones.

j_call d_call cdr3_length v_call clone_size cdr3_nt cdr3_aa
TRBJ2-7 TRBD1 13 TRBV19 - TGTGCCAGTAGCCGGACAGGAGGATACGAGCAGTACTTC CASSRTGGYEQYF
TRBJ1-1 - 12 TRBV27 once - CASSSSGWGAFF
TRBJ1-5 - 16 TRBV5-6 - TGTGCCAGCAGCTTGGCGCCGGGCAGGGGATATCAGCCCCAGCATTTT CASSLAPGRGYQPQHF
TRBJ2-7 - 12 TRBV27 - TGTGCCAGCAGTCTCCCAGAGCGGGAGCAGTACTTC CASSLPEREQYF
TRBJ2-1 TRBD2 16 TRBV28 - TGTGCCAGCAGTCCTTCACTAGCGGGACGCTACAATGAGCAGTTCTTC CASSPSLAGRYNEQFF
TRBJ2-7 - 14 TRBV27 - TGTGCCAGCAGCAGGAGCGGGTATTCGTACGAGCAGTACTTC CASSRSGYSYEQYF
TRBJ1-5 TRBD1 13 TRBV19 - TGTGCCAGTAGTAAAGACAGGGCTGAGCCCCAGCATTTT CASSKDRAEPQHF
TRBJ2-1 TRBD2 15 TRBV7-2 once TGTGCCAGCAGTCTGTCTAGCGGGAATTACAATGAGCAGTTCTTC CASSLSSGNYNEQFF
TRBJ1-4 - 14 TRBV27 - TGTGCCAGCAGTTTAAAACGGATTAATGAAAAACTGTTTTTT CASSLKRINEKLFF
TRBJ2-3 TRBD2 16 TRBV6-6 - TGTGCCAGCAGTTACGTTCTAGCGGCAAGCACAGATACGCAGTATTTT CASSYVLAASTDTQYF
TRBJ2-3 TRBD2 18 TRBV15 - TGTGCCACCAAAGGACAGGGTCCTAGCGGGGGCTTTGCAGATACGCAGTATTTT CATKGQGPSGGFADTQYF
TRBJ2-7 - 14 TRBV7-9 - TGTGCCAGCAGCTTGAGCGGGACAGCCTACGAGCAGTACTTC CASSLSGTAYEQYF
TRBJ2-1 - 16 TRBV15 - TGTGCCACCAGCAGAAGATCCGGGGGGCCCTACAATGAGCAGTTCTTC CATSRRSGGPYNEQFF
TRBJ2-3 TRBD2 16 TRBV9 - TGTGCCAGCAGCTCTATGACTAGCGGGAGGGCAGATACGCAGTATTTT CASSSMTSGRADTQYF
TRBJ1-1 - 14 TRBV4-3 - TGCGCCAGCAGCCAATCGAAGGGGTACACTGAAGCTTTCTTT CASSQSKGYTEAFF
TRBJ1-1 - 14 TRBV28 - TGTGCCAGCAGTTTTGGGGGGGTTAAGGATGAAGCTTTCTTT CASSFGGVKDEAFF
TRBJ2-3 TRBD2 15 TRBV7-9 - TGTGCCAGCAGGCCCTATAGCGGGAGCACAGATACGCAGTATTTT CASRPYSGSTDTQYF
TRBJ2-7 - 16 TRBV5-1 - TGCGCCAGCAGCTTGAGTAGTGCGGGACAGAACTACGAGCAGTACTTC CASSLSSAGQNYEQYF
TRBJ2-6 - 17 TRBV4-3 - TGCGCCAGCAGCCAAGATTTGGGGGAGGCTGGGGCCAACGTCCTGACTTTC CASSQDLGEAGANVLTF
TRBJ2-7 TRBD1 14 TRBV5-1 - TGCGCCAGCAGCTTTGCAGGGGGTTCTAACGAGCAGTACTTC CASSFAGGSNEQYF
TRBJ2-7 - 13 TRBV9 once TGTGCCAGCAGCGTAGTCGTCAACAGCGAGCAGTACTTC CASSVVVNSEQYF
TRBJ1-4 - 12 TRBV2 - TGTGCCAGCGATTCAACTAATGAAAAACTGTTTTTT CASDSTNEKLFF
TRBJ2-5 - 15 TRBV15 - TGTGCCACCAGCCCAACAGGGTTATGGCAAGAGACCCAGTACTTC CATSPTGLWQETQYF
TRBJ2-1 - 17 TRBV7-3 - TGTGCCAGCAGCCCCTTGGGTCCAGTCCTCCGCAACAATGAGCAGTTCTTC CASSPLGPVLRNNEQFF
TRBJ1-2 TRBD1 14 TRBV7-9 - TGTGCCAGCAGTACCGGGACAGGGGTCTATGGCTACACCTTC CASSTGTGVYGYTF
TRBJ1-1 - 12 TRBV19 - TGTGCCAGTAGTATAGGAGACAGTCGAGTGGGGTTT CASSIGDSRVGF
TRBJ2-7 TRBD1 16 TRBV19 - TGTGCCAGTAGTGACGACAGGGGGCAGCGACCTTACGAGCAGTACTTC CASSDDRGQRPYEQYF
TRBJ1-1 - 13 TRBV6-5 - TGTGCCAGCAGCCCCTTAAGGGGGGCTGAAGCTTTCTTT CASSPLRGAEAFF
TRBJ2-1 TRBD2 18 TRBV10-3 - TGTGCCATCAGTGAGTCGAGGGGGACTAGCGGGGCCGGCAATGAGCAGTTCTTC CAISESRGTSGAGNEQFF
TRBJ2-5 - 11 TRBV5-1 - TGCGCCAGCAGCTTTGTGGAGACCCAGTACTTC CASSFVETQYF
TRBJ2-7 - 14 TRBV9 - TGTGCCAGCAGCGTCGGGGGGCCGGCCTACGAGCAGTACTTC CASSVGGPAYEQYF
TRBJ1-1 - 11 TRBV19 - TGTGCCAGTAGAGATCCGGTAAAAGCTTTCTTT CASRDPVKAFF
TRBJ2-3 - 14 TRBV5-4 - TGTGCCAGCAGCTTGGTAGCCCTCACAGATACGCAGTATTTT CASSLVALTDTQYF
TRBJ1-1 - 13 TRBV2 - TGTGCCAGCAGTGGCCAGGGGAACACTGAAGCTTTCTTT CASSGQGNTEAFF
TRBJ2-2 - 15 TRBV28 - TGTGCCAGCAGTTTCCCTGTCCCTAACACCGGGGAGCTGTTTTTT CASSFPVPNTGELFF
TRBJ1-2 - 17 TRBV7-3 - TGTGCCAGCAGCTTAACGATCCAGACGTTACCACCTTATGGCTACACCTTC CASSLTIQTLPPYGYTF
TRBJ2-3 TRBD2 17 TRBV27 - TGTGCCAGCAGTTTCTCCCAACTAGCGGGGACTTCAGATACGCAGTATTTT CASSFSQLAGTSDTQYF
TRBJ1-1 - 24 TRBV7-5 - TGTGCCAGAAGCTTAGAACTCCCCGGGACAGGGAGTAGGCGGCGGTTTACGCGATACACTGAAGCTTTCTTT CARSLELPGTGSRRRFTRYTEAFF
TRBJ2-7 TRBD2 15 TRBV7-8 - TGTGCCAGCAGCCACGGCGGGAGGGCCGCGGGGGAGCAGTACTTC CASSHGGRAAGEQYF
TRBJ1-1 - 12 TRBV10-1 - TGCGCCAGCAGCCCCGAGGGGGGTGGCGCTTTCTTT CASSPEGGGAFF
TRBJ2-7 - 14 TRBV7-9 - TGTGCCAGCAGCTACCTACAGAGCTCCTACGAGCAGTACTTC CASSYLQSSYEQYF
TRBJ2-1 TRBD2 13 TRBV6-5 - TGTGCCAGCAGTCGACTAGCGGGAGGATTTGGGTTCTTC CASSRLAGGFGFF
TRBJ2-1 - 14 TRBV5-1 - TGCGCCAGCAGCTTAAACTACGGGACTTCTGAGCAGTTCTTC CASSLNYGTSEQFF
TRBJ1-3 TRBD1 17 TRBV27 - TGTGCCAGCAGTCCAGATAGCAGAGGACAGGGGGCTTACACCATATATTTT CASSPDSRGQGAYTIYF
TRBJ2-1 TRBD2 15 TRBV19 - TGTGCCAGTAGATGGGGGGGTAGTGTCACCAATGAGCAGTTCTTC CASRWGGSVTNEQFF